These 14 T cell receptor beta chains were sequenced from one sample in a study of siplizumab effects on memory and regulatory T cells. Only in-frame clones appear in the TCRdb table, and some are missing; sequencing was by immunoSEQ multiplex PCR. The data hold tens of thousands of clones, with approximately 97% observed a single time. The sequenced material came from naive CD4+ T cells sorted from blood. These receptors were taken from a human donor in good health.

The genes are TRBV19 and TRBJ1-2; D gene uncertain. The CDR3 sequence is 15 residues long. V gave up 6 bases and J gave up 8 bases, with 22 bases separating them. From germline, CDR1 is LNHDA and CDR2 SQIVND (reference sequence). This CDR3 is CASRPDTSGLWGYTF. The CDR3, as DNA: TGTGCCAGTAGACCTGATACATCCGGTCTCTGGGGCTACACCTTC.

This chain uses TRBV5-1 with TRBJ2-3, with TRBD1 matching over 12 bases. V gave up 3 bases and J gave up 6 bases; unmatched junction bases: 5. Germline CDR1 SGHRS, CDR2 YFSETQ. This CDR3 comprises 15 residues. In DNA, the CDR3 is TGCGCCAGCAGCTCGGGACAGGGGGCGCGGGATACGCAGTATTTT. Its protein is CASSSGQGARDTQYF.

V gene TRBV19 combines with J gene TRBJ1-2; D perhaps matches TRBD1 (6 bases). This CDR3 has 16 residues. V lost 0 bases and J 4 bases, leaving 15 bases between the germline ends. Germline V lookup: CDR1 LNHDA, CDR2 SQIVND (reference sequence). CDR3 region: CASSIDRWGAVYGYTF. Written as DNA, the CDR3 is TGTGCCAGTAGTATAGATCGGTGGGGGGCGGTCTATGGCTACACCTTC. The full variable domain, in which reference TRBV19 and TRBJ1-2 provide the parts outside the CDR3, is DGGITQSPKYLFRKEGQNVTLSCEQNLNHDAMYWYRQDPGQGLRLIYYSQIVNDFQKGDIAEGYSVSREKKESFPLTVTSAQKNPTAFYLCASSIDRWGAVYGYTFGSGTRLTVV.

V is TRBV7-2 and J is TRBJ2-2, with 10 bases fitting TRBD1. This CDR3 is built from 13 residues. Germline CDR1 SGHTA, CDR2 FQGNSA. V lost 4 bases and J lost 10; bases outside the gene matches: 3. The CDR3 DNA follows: TGTGCCAGCAGCTATGACAGGGGGCAGGAGCTGTTTTTT. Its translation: CASSYDRGQELFF.

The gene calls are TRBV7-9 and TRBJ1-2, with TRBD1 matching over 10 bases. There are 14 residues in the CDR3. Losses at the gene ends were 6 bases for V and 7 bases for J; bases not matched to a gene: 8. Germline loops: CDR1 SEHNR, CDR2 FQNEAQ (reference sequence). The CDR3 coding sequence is TGTGCCAGCAGTAGGGACAGGGGAAGCGGTGGCTACACCTTC. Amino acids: CASSRDRGSGGYTF. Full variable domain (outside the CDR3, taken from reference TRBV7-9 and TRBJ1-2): DTGVSQNPRHKITKRGQNVTFRCDPISEHNRLYWYRQTLGQGPEFLTYFQNEAQLEKSRLLSDRFSAERPKGSFSTLEIQRTEQGDSAMYLCASSRDRGSGGYTFGSGTRLTVV.

This CDR3 reads CASSFRSDSGNTIYF. CDR3 DNA sequence: TGCGCCAGCAGCTTCCGGTCCGACTCTGGAAACACCATATATTTT. This rearrangement joins TRBV5-1 to TRBJ1-3; D ambiguous. Trimming stripped 2 bases from V and 0 bases from J, with 9 bases between. CDR1 is SGHRS and CDR2 is YFSETQ in the germline V gene. CDR3 length equals 15 residues. The entire variable domain, with the rest obtained from reference TRBV5-1 and TRBJ1-3, is as follows: KAGVTQTPRYLIKTRGQQVTLSCSPISGHRSVSWYQQTPGQGLQFLFEYFSETQRNKGNFPGRFSGRQFSNSRSEMNVSTLELGDSALYLCASSFRSDSGNTIYFGEGSWLTVV.

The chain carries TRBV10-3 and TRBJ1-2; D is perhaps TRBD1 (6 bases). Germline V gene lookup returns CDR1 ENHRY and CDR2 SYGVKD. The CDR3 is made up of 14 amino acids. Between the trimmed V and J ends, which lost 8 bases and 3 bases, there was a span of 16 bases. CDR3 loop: CAIGGLGSDYGYTF. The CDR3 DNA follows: TGTGCCATCGGGGGGCTGGGGTCGGACTATGGCTACACCTTC.

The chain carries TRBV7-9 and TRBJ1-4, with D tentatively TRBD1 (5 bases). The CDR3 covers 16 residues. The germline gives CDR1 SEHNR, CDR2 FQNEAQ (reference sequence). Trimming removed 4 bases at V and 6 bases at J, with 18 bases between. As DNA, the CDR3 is TGTGCCAGCAGCTCTCCTCGGGCGTCGGGGGATGAAAAACTGTTTTTT. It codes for CASSSPRASGDEKLFF.

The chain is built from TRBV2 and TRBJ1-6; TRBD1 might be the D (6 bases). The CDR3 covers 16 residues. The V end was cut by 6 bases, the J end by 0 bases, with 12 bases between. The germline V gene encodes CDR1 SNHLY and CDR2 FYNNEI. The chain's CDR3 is CASRTGKGSYNSPLHF. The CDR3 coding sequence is TGTGCCAGCAGGACAGGCAAGGGCTCCTATAATTCACCCCTCCACTTT.

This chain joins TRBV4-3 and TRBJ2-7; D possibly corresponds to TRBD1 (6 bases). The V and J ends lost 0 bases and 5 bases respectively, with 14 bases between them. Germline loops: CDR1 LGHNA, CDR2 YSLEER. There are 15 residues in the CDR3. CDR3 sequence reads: CASSQDQYRAHEQYF. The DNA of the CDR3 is TGCGCCAGCAGCCAAGATCAGTACAGGGCCCACGAGCAGTACTTC.

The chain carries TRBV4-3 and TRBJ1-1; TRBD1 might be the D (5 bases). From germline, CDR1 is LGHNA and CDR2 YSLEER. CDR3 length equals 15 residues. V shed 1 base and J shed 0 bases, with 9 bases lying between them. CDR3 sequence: CASSQVGRVNTEAFF. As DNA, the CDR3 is TGCGCCAGCAGCCAAGTGGGACGGGTGAACACTGAAGCTTTCTTT.

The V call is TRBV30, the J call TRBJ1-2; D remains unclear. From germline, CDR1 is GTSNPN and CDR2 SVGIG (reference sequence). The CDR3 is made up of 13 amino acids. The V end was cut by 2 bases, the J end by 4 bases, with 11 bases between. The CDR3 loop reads CAWSQRVTYGYTF. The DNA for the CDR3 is TGTGCCTGGAGTCAACGGGTTACCTATGGCTACACCTTC.

CDR3 nucleotide sequence: TGTGCCAGCAGCTTAAGCTCTAGCGGGACCCGTCATACGCAGTATTTT. The encoded protein is CASSLSSSGTRHTQYF. The chain has TRBV7-2 and TRBJ2-3; TRBD2 agrees at 9 bases. V lost 2 bases and J lost 7; bases outside the gene matches: 10. The CDR3 loop spans 16 amino acids. Germline assignment: CDR1 SGHTA and CDR2 FQGNSA.

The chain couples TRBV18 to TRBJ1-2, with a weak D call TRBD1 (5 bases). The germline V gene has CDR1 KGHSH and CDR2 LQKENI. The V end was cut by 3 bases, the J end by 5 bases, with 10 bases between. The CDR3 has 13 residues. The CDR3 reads CASSPGQLYGYTF. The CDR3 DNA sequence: TGTGCCAGCTCACCGGGGCAGTTATATGGCTACACCTTC.